These T cell receptor beta chains were read from a single sample in a study of blood T cell repertoires in COVID-19. Produced via immunoSEQ multiplex PCR; TCRdb's table is partial and in-frame only. The table shows around 310,000 clones, with around 91% occurring only once. The material sequenced was PBMCs or T cells enriched from blood (not recorded which). These receptors were collected from a woman in her 40s who had recovered from COVID-19. Both conserved end residues are part of each CDR3. The D gene is left open where the match is weak.

j_gene	d_gene	v_gene	CDR3aa
TRBJ1-5	-	TRBV18	CASSYFGDGNQPQHF
TRBJ2-1	TRBD2	TRBV11-3	CASSPRTSEQFF
TRBJ2-7	TRBD1	TRBV5-1	CASSPAGTGASHF
TRBJ2-1	TRBD2	TRBV7-3	CASSYSGTRGYNEQFF
TRBJ1-1	TRBD1	TRBV6-5	CASRRDSLNTEAFF
TRBJ2-7	TRBD1	TRBV5-1	CASRTTGGVYEQYF
TRBJ2-3	-	TRBV7-9	CASSSGFQGGDTQYF
TRBJ2-5	TRBD2	TRBV5-1	CASSIPRSSGGVETQYF
TRBJ2-7	TRBD1	TRBV7-2	CASSPGQGAYEQYF
TRBJ1-2	-	TRBV7-8	CASSRDVQGNYGYTF
TRBJ2-5	-	TRBV15	CATSRDIVGRETQYF
TRBJ1-1	-	TRBV25-1	CASSDRLGGEAFF
TRBJ2-1	TRBD2	TRBV5-5	CASSLCGGRPQNEQFF
TRBJ2-2	-	TRBV18	CASSPPFPGNTGELFF
TRBJ1-2	-	TRBV30	CAWSVLAGLNYGYTF
TRBJ2-4	-	TRBV5-8	CASSIRGANIQYF
TRBJ1-3	TRBD1	TRBV19	CASRPTGISSGNTIYF
TRBJ2-3	-	TRBV16	CASTERGGETDTQYF
TRBJ2-7	TRBD2	TRBV5-6	CASSLGAGEHEQYF
TRBJ1-6	-	TRBV6-2/TRBV6-3	CASSTLGATDFNSPLHF
TRBJ2-3	-	TRBV28	CASSSSGPGEGEGVFFDTQYF
TRBJ2-2	-	TRBV5-1	CASSLFRATNTGELFF
TRBJ2-3	TRBD1	TRBV29-1	CSGGRPGQGRDTQYF
TRBJ2-7	TRBD1	TRBV3-1/TRBV3-2	CASSQDWDRGEQYF
TRBJ1-5	-	TRBV3-1/TRBV3-2	CASSQGAQGQPQHF
TRBJ2-1	TRBD1	TRBV29-1	CSGDGTGNNEQFF
TRBJ2-2	TRBD1	TRBV7-9	CASSPGGAGTGELFF
TRBJ2-3	-	TRBV2	CASSENLGVDTQYF
TRBJ2-2	TRBD1	TRBV3-1/TRBV3-2	CASSQVWTGGANTGELFF
TRBJ2-1	TRBD1	TRBV5-1	CASSLGGTGGSNEQFF
TRBJ2-3	-	TRBV7-2	CASSLRGPSTDTQYF